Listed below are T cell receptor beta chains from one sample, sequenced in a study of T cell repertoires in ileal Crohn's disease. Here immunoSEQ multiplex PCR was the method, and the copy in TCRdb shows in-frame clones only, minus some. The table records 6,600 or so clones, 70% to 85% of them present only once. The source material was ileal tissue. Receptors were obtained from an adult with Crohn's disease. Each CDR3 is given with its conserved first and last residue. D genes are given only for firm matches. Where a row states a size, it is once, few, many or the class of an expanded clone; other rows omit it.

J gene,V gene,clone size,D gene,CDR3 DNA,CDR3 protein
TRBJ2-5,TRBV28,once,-,TGTGCCAGCAGTTTAAATTTCAAGTTCTGGCGCGAAGAGACCCAGTACTTC,CASSLNFKFWREETQYF
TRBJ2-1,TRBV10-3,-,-,TGTGCCATCAGTAACGTCGGAAGCTCCTACAATGAGCAGTTCTTC,CAISNVGSSYNEQFF
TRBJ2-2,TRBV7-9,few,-,TGTGCCAGCAGCTTATACAGGGCAGGGGAGCTGTTTTTT,CASSLYRAGELFF
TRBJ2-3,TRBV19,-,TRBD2,TGTGCCAGTAGTGGACTAGCGGGAGCAGATACGCAGTATTTT,CASSGLAGADTQYF
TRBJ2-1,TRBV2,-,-,TGTGCCAGCAGTGGGGAGAGGAGCTCCTACAATGAGCAGTTCTTC,CASSGERSSYNEQFF
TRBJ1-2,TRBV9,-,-,TGTGCCAGCAGCCCCTACGGGGGTGACTATGGCTACACCTTC,CASSPYGGDYGYTF
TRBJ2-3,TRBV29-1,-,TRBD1,TGCAGCGCCGACAGGGATTACACAGATACGCAGTATTTT,CSADRDYTDTQYF
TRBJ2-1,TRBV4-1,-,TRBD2,TGCGCCAGCAGCCAAGATCAGGTTAGCGGGAGGGACAATGAGCAGTTCTTC,CASSQDQVSGRDNEQFF
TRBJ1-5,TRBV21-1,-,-,TGTGCCAGCAGCAAACAAGACAGGGGTCAGCCCCAGCATTTT,CASSKQDRGQPQHF
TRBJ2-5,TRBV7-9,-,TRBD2,TGTGCCAGCAGCTGGACTAGCGGGAGAGAGACCCAGTACTTC,CASSWTSGRETQYF
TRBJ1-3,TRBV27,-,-,TGTGCCATCCCCAGGGTGGACACCATATATTTT,CAIPRVDTIYF
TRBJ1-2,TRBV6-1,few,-,TGTGCCAGCAGTGAAGCTAGCTACACCTTC,CASSEASYTF
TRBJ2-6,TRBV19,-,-,TGTGCCAGTAGTATATTTGACTCTGGGGCCAACGTCCTGACTTTC,CASSIFDSGANVLTF
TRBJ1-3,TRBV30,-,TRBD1,TGTGCCTGGAGCACCCCACGGACAGGGGGCGCGATGATAAACGGTGGAAACACCATATATTTT,CAWSTPRTGGAMINGGNTIYF
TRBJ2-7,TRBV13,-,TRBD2,TGTGCCAGCAGCTTCCCCCTAGCGGGGGGGGCCTACGAGCAGTACTTC,CASSFPLAGGAYEQYF
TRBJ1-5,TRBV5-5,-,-,TGTGCCAGCAGCCTTACGGGCGAAAATCAGCCCCAGCATTTT,CASSLTGENQPQHF
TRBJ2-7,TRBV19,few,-,TGTGCCGGACCTGCCGGGCCGAGCTCCTACGAGCAGTACTTC,CAGPAGPSSYEQYF
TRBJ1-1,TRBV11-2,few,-,TGTGCCAGCAGCTTATGGGGGGGGCAGGATACTGAAGCTTTCTTT,CASSLWGGQDTEAFF
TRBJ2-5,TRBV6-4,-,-,TGTGCCAGCAGTGACGCACCCAGGGGAAGAATGGAGACCCAGTACTTC,CASSDAPRGRMETQYF
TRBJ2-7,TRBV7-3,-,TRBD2,TGTGCCAGCAGTCCTAGACTAGCGGGTATAGGGGAGCAGTACTTC,CASSPRLAGIGEQYF
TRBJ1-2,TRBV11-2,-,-,TGTGCCAGCAGCTTAAGCGGACTAGCTAACTATGGCTACACCTTC,CASSLSGLANYGYTF
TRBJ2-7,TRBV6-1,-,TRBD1,TGTGCCAGCAGTGTGGGACAGGGGAATTCCTACGAGCAGTACTTC,CASSVGQGNSYEQYF
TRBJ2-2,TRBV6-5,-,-,TGTGCCAGCAGGAAGGGCCCGACCGGGGAGCTGTTTTTT,CASRKGPTGELFF
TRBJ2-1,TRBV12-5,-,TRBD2,TGTGCTAGTGGTTCGGGACTAGATGACAATGAGCAGTTCTTC,CASGSGLDDNEQFF
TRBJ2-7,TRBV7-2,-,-,TGTGCCAGCAGCACTCTTACGGGACTCCCCGGCGAGCAGTACTTC,CASSTLTGLPGEQYF
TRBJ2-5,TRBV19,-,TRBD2,TGTGCCAGTAGTCCTCGAGGGACTAGCGGGAGAGCCCAAGAGACCCAGTACTTC,CASSPRGTSGRAQETQYF
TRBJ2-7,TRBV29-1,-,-,TGCAGCGTTGAAGATGGAAGCCGAGCTACCTACGAGCAGTACTTC,CSVEDGSRATYEQYF
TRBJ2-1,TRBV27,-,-,TGTGCCAGCAGTTTATATCCGGGGAGTCTGGATGAGCAGTTCTTC,CASSLYPGSLDEQFF
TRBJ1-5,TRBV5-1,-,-,TGCGCCAGCAAAGAGGGCCAGGGTGGCGGAATGCGGCCCCAGCATTTT,CASKEGQGGGMRPQHF
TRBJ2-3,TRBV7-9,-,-,TGTGCCAGCAGCAAGAGCCTCGAATGGAAGGGCACAGATACGCAGTATTTT,CASSKSLEWKGTDTQYF
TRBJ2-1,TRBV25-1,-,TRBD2,TGTGCCAGCAGTGCGGGACTAGCGGGAGGCAATGAGCAGTTCTTC,CASSAGLAGGNEQFF
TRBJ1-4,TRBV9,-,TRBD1,TGTGCCAGCAGCGTAGGGGACAGGGAAACTGAAAAACTGTTTTTT,CASSVGDRETEKLFF
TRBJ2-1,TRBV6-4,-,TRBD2,TGTGCCAGCCATAGCGGGAGAACCCACAATGAGCAGTTCTTC,CASHSGRTHNEQFF
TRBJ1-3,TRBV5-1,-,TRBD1,TGCGCCAGCAGCTTGAGAGGGGGCGCGAGAGGAAACACCATATATTTT,CASSLRGGARGNTIYF
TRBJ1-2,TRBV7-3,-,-,TGTGCCAGCAGCTTAACCGACAGCTCCACGAGGGGCTACACCTTC,CASSLTDSSTRGYTF
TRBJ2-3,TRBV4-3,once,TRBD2,TGCGCCAGCAGCGAGACGGGGGGGACAGATACGCAGTATTTT,CASSETGGTDTQYF
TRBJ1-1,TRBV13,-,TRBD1,TGTGCCAGCAGCCGGACAGGGCCACGCATGAACACTGAAGCTTTCTTT,CASSRTGPRMNTEAFF
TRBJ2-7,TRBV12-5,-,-,TGTGCTAGTGCTCAGGACGGCTCCTCGTTCTACGAGCAGTACTTC,CASAQDGSSFYEQYF
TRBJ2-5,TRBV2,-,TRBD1,TGTGCCAGCAACCTCGGACAGGCTCAAGAGACCCAGTACTTC,CASNLGQAQETQYF
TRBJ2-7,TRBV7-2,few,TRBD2,TGTGCCAGCAGCCGGGGACTAGCGGGGGAGCAGTACTTC,CASSRGLAGEQYF
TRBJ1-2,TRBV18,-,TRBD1,TGTGCCAGCTCACCAGAGACAGGGACGTCGTATGGCTACACCTTC,CASSPETGTSYGYTF
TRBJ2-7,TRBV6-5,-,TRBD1,TGTGCCAGCAGAACCGGGACAGGGCTATACGAGCAGTACTTC,CASRTGTGLYEQYF